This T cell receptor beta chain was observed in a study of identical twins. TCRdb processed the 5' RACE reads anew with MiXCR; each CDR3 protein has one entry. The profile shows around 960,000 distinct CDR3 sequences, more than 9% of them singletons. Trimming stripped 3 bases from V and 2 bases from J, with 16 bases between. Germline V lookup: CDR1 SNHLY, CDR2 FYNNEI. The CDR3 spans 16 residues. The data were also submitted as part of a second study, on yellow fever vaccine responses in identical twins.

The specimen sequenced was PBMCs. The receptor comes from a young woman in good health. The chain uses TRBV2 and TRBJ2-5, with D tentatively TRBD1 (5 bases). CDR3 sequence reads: CASSDFFGAEQETQYF. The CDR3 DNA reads TGTGCCAGCAGTGATTTTTTTGGGGCAGAACAAGAGACCCAGTACTTC.